This T cell receptor beta chain was retrieved from a study of cytomegalovirus exposure and HLA in healthy donors. The CDR3 sequence is 14 residues long. The V gene end was trimmed by 4 bases and the J gene end by 0 bases; junction bases not matched to a gene: 3. In germline, CDR1 is GTSNPN, CDR2 SVGIG (reference sequence). Primers included in the PCR were 60 Vbeta and 13 Jbeta primers. Generated by immunoSEQ multiplex PCR, the TCRdb table keeps only in-frame clones and is missing some. The table records roughly 200,000 clones, approximately 88% of them present only once. The TCR sequence derives from a boy aged 2 to 9 in good health and CMV-seronegative. The chain employs TRBV30 and TRBJ2-3; TRBD1 agrees at 8 bases. The specimen was PBMCs. The CDR3, as DNA: TGTGCCTGGATGACAGGGGTGAGCACAGATACGCAGTATTTT. Translating gives CAWMTGVSTDTQYF.